This TCR beta chain was found in a study of regulatory T cells in long-lasting Graves disease. Overall study findings and caveats: When disease was persistent, TRBV28, TRBJ1-2 and TRBJ2-5 were the favored segments.

Arm-PCR with iRepertoire HTBI primers amplified the CDR3 regions for these TCR beta libraries. Via MiXCR, TCRdb re-called the multiplex PCR reads, giving one row per CDR3 protein. The table records 450,000 or so distinct CDR3 sequences, more than 20% of them present only once. V was clipped by 8 bases and J by 10 bases, with 42 bases between them. The CDR3 is 21 amino acids. Per germline, CDR1 MDHEN and CDR2 SYDVKM. Time point in this sample: persistent/refractory GD, antithyroid drugs over 5 years with positive TRAb. Scientists built the TCR library using RNA that was extracted from PBMCs. Patients of an endocrinology department in Xi'an, China, were included. This clonotype is a singleton in its sample. The antigen remains unidentified.

Sequenced material: peripheral blood mononuclear cells (PBMCs), taken when the disease was refractory, from a patient treated with antithyroid drugs. V and J are TRBV28 and TRBJ1-5; D possibly corresponds to TRBD1 (5 bases). The clonotype originates from a female donor with Graves disease. CDR3 nucleotides: TGTGCCAGCTCCGTGTTAAGACTTAAGTCCCCCGGGGCCGGGACGTTTGAACCCCAGCATTTT. It yields the protein CASSVLRLKSPGAGTFEPQHF.